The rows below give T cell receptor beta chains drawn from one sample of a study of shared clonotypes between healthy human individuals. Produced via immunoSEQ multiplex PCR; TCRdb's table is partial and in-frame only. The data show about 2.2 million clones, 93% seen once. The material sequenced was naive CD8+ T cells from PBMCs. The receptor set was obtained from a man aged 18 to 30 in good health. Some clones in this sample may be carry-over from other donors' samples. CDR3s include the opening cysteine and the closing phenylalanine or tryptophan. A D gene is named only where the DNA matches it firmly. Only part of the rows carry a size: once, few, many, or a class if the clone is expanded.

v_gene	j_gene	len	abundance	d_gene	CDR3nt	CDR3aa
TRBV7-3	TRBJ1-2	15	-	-	TGTGCCAGCAGCCCCATCGGGGGGGATTCGGCTGGCTACACCTTC	CASSPIGGDSAGYTF
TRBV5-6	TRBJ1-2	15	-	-	TGTGCCAGCAGCGGAACGGGACGGATTAACTATGGCTACACCTTC	CASSGTGRINYGYTF
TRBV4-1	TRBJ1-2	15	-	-	TGCGCCAGCAGCCAAGTGGGGGGGGCAGGATCGGGCTACACCTTC	CASSQVGGAGSGYTF
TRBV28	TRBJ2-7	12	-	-	TGTGCCACCCAGGCTAGGACCTACGAGCAGTACTTC	CATQARTYEQYF
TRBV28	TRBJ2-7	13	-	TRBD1	TGTGCCAGCAGCCTGGGGACAGCCTACGAGCAGTACTTC	CASSLGTAYEQYF
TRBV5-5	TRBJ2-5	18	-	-	TGTGCCAGCAGCTTGGCCCCTCCTAAGGAGGTCGGCCAAGAGACCCAGTACTTC	CASSLAPPKEVGQETQYF
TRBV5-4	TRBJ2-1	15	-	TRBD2	TGTGCCAGCACCTCCAGCGGGAGGGCCGGGAATGAGCAGTTCTTC	CASTSSGRAGNEQFF
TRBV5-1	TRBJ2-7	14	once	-	TGCGCCAGCAGCCCATATCTAAGGAGCTACGAGCAGTACTTC	CASSPYLRSYEQYF
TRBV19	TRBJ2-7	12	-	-	TGTGCCAGTAGCTTCCAGGGGTACGAGCAGTACTTC	CASSFQGYEQYF
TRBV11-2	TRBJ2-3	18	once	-	TGTGCCAGCAGCCGTACTAAAAGCGCGGGGATTAGCACAGATACGCAGTATTTT	CASSRTKSAGISTDTQYF
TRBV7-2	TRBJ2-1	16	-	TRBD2	TGTGCCAGCAGCTCGCGGGGGGCTCCCTCCTACAATGAGCAGTTCTTC	CASSSRGAPSYNEQFF
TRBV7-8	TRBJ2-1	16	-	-	TGTGCCAGCAGCTCCCCCCCTAGCATTTCCTACAATGAGCAGTTCTTC	CASSSPPSISYNEQFF
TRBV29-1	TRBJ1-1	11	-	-	TGCAGCGTTGAGGGCAGACATGGGGCTTTCTTT	CSVEGRHGAFF
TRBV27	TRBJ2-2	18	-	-	TGTGCCAGCAGTTTAGGTTCAGTGGGGATCCCGAACACCGGGGAGCTGTTTTTT	CASSLGSVGIPNTGELFF
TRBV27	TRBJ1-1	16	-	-	TGTGCCAGCAGTTTATCTTCGGGGGAGGGGTACACTGAAGCTTTCTTT	CASSLSSGEGYTEAFF
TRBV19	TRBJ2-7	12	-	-	TGTGCCAGTAGACTTGTTTCCTACGAGCAGTACTTC	CASRLVSYEQYF
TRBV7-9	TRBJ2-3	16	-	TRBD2	TGTGCCAGCAGCTTAAGGACTAGCGGGGCCGTAGATACGCAGTATTTT	CASSLRTSGAVDTQYF
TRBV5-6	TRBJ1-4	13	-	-	TGTGCCAGCAGCGGTGGACTGAGTGAAAAACTGTTTTTT	CASSGGLSEKLFF
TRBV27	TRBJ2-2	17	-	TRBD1	TGTGCCAGCAGTTTATCGGCCGGGACAGGCCGCACCGGGGAGCTGTTTTTT	CASSLSAGTGRTGELFF
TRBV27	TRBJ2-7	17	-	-	TGTGCCAGCAGTTTAGGTGTGGGGGCGGGATTTTCCTACGAGCAGTACTTC	CASSLGVGAGFSYEQYF
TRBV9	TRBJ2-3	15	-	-	TGTGCCAGCAGCCTAATGGGGACGTTCACAGATACGCAGTATTTT	CASSLMGTFTDTQYF
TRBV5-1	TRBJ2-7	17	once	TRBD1	TGCGCCAGCAGCCCCACCCCTCGGGACAGGAGCTCCTACGAGCAGTACTTC	CASSPTPRDRSSYEQYF
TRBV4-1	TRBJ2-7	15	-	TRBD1	TGCGCCAGCAGCCCCCAACCGACAGGGGCCTACGAGCAGTACTTC	CASSPQPTGAYEQYF
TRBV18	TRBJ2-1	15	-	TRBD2	TGTGCCAGCTCACCAGAGCGGGACGCCTCGGGTGAGCAGTTCTTC	CASSPERDASGEQFF
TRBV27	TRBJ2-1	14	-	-	TGTGCCAGCAGTTTATCCCCTCGATACAATGAGCAGTTCTTC	CASSLSPRYNEQFF
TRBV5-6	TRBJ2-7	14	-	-	TGTGCCAGCAGCAACGCGGGACAGTTTTACGAGCAGTACTTC	CASSNAGQFYEQYF
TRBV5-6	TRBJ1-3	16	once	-	TGTGCCAGCAGTTCCGACAGTTTGGGAGTTGGAAACACCATATATTTT	CASSSDSLGVGNTIYF
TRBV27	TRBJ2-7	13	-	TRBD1	TGTGCCAGCAGTTACGGGACAGCGCTCGAGCAGTACTTC	CASSYGTALEQYF
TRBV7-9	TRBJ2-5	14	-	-	TGTGCCAGCAGCTCCCGGGACTCTCAAGAGACCCAGTACTTC	CASSSRDSQETQYF
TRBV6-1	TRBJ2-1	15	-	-	TGTGCCAGCAGTGAAGCTGGGCGAGTGGGGGATGAGCAGTTCTTC	CASSEAGRVGDEQFF
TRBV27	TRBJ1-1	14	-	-	TGTGCCAGCAGTTTCCAGGGTGCGGACACTGAAGCTTTCTTT	CASSFQGADTEAFF
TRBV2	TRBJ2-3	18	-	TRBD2	TGTGCCAGCAGTGTTAAAGGTCGACTAGCGGGTAGCACAGATACGCAGTATTTT	CASSVKGRLAGSTDTQYF
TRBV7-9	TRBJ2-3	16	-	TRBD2	TGTGCCAGCCTTACGACTAGCGGGACCTACACAGATACGCAGTATTTT	CASLTTSGTYTDTQYF
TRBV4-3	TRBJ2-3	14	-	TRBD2	TGCGCCAGCAGCGACGGACTAGCGGGGGATACGCAGTATTTT	CASSDGLAGDTQYF
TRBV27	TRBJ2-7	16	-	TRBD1	TGTGCCAGCACTCAGACGTACAGGGGGCTTTTCTACGAGCAGTACTTC	CASTQTYRGLFYEQYF
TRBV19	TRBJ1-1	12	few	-	TGTGCCAGTGGCGACCTGAACACTGAAGCTTTCTTT	CASGDLNTEAFF
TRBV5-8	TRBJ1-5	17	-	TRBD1	TGTGCCAGCAGCGGGGGGGACAGGACTTATAGCAATCAGCCCCAGCATTTT	CASSGGDRTYSNQPQHF
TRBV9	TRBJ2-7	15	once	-	TGTGCCAGCAGCGTAGGACCGGCCGCCTCCTACGAGCAGTACTTC	CASSVGPAASYEQYF
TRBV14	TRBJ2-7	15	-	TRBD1	TGTGCCAGCAGCCTCAGAACGACAGGGGGCTACGAGCAGTACTTC	CASSLRTTGGYEQYF
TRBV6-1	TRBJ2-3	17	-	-	TGTGCCAGCAGTGAACGCCGGGCCAACGCCCCCACAGATACGCAGTATTTT	CASSERRANAPTDTQYF
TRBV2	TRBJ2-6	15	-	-	TGTGCCAGCAGAAGCAGGAAGACTGGGGCCAACGTCCTGACTTTC	CASRSRKTGANVLTF
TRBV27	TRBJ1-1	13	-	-	TGTGCCAGCAGTCTACGGACTGGGTGGGAAGCTTTCTTT	CASSLRTGWEAFF
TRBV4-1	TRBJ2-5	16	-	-	TGCGCCAGCAGCCAAGCTGGGGGACGGAACGAAGAGACCCAGTACTTC	CASSQAGGRNEETQYF
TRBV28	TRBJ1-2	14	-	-	TGTGCCAGCAGTATCCGACAGGCGAACTATGGCTACACCTTC	CASSIRQANYGYTF
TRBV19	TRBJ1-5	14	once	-	TGTGCCAGTAGTATGGTCGGGACAACTCAGCCCCAGCATTTT	CASSMVGTTQPQHF
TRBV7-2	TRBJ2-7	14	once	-	TGTGCCAGCCAGAGACCCGGGAGCTCCTACGAGCAGTACTTC	CASQRPGSSYEQYF
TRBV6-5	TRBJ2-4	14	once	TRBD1	TGTGCCAGCAGTTCCGGGACAGATCCAAACATTCAGTACTTC	CASSSGTDPNIQYF